This T cell receptor (beta chain) came from a study of shared clonotypes between healthy human individuals. About the research overall: Researchers assigned three CD4 naive, three CD4 memory, two CD8 naive and one CD8 memory plate to each donor.

As defined, naive CD8 cells were CD45RO-negative and positively selected for CCR7, with terminally differentiated effector memory CD45RA+ cells excluded. TCRdb's copy holds only in-frame clones and misses some; the assay was immunoSEQ multiplex PCR. The table shows around 1,900,000 clones, with about 94% occurring only once. The count of this clone is one. The CDR3 has 16 residues. Deletions cut 4 bases from V and 0 bases from J, with 16 bases between. Germline assignment: CDR1 MGHRA and CDR2 YSYEKL. This TCR came from a man younger than 35 in good health. Some clones in this sample may be carry-over from other donors' samples. This rearrangement joins TRBV4-1 to TRBJ2-7; tentatively, D is TRBD1 (6 bases). Sequenced material: naive CD8+ T cells from PBMCs. This CDR3 is CASSPPRQAHSYEQYF. The CDR3 DNA sequence: TGCGCCAGCAGCCCACCCCGACAGGCGCACTCCTACGAGCAGTACTTC.